Shown below are 25 T cell receptor beta chains from a single sample sequenced in a study of shared clonotypes between healthy human individuals. Data came from immunoSEQ multiplex PCR; TCRdb stores just in-frame clones and leaves some out. The sample has some 1,400,000 clones; more than 95% are singletons. Source material: naive CD4+ T cells sorted from blood. Subset indicated: CD45RA+ positively selected. All receptors derive from a man aged 30 to 45 in good health.

V gene TRBV15 combines with J gene TRBJ2-2; D is possibly TRBD1 (6 bases). Looked up from germline, CDR1 is LNHNV and CDR2 is YYDKDF (reference sequence). The CDR3 extends over 17 amino acids. The ends were cut back, 2 bases at V and 1 base at J, with 14 bases in the middle. CDR3 coding DNA: TGTGCCACCAGCAGAAGTCCTGGCAGGGGGAACACCGGGGAGCTGTTTTTT. Amino acids: CATSRSPGRGNTGELFF.

This clone was counted only a few times. The genes are TRBV27 and TRBJ1-1; a possible D gene is TRBD1 (5 bases). Germline V gene data show CDR1 as MNHEY and CDR2 as SMNVEV (reference sequence). Trimming removed 6 bases from V and 1 base from J, with 9 bases in between. The CDR3 contains 13 residues. The CDR3 reads CASRLQGNTEAFF. The CDR3 DNA reads as TGTGCCAGCAGACTCCAGGGGAACACTGAAGCTTTCTTT.

The chain employs TRBV15 and TRBJ1-1; D is unclear. Per the germline V gene, CDR1 is LNHNV and CDR2 is YYDKDF (reference sequence). The CDR3 length is 16 residues. V lost 0 bases to trimming and J lost 6 bases, with 17 bases between them. The DNA of the CDR3 is TGTGCCACCAGCAGAGATCTCGCTTTGGGAAACCCTGAAGCTTTCTTT. Protein: CATSRDLALGNPEAFF. The variable domain in full, with the rest retrieved from reference TRBV15 and TRBJ1-1, is DAMVIQNPRYQVTQFGKPVTLSCSQTLNHNVMYWYQQKSSQAPKLLFHYYDKDFNNEADTPDNFQSRRPNTSFCFLDIRSPGLGDTAMYLCATSRDLALGNPEAFFGQGTRLTVV.

The gene calls are TRBV27 and TRBJ2-2; D remains ambiguous. The CDR3 runs 15 residues. Germline assignment: CDR1 MNHEY and CDR2 SMNVEV (reference sequence). With 3 bases removed from V and 7 bases from J, the gap between germline ends came to 15 bases. CDR3 residues: CASSLEMGYGGELFF. The CDR3 nucleotides read TGTGCCAGCAGTTTGGAGATGGGGTACGGCGGGGAGCTGTTTTTT.

This rearrangement joins TRBV27 to TRBJ1-5; D perhaps matches TRBD1 (5 bases). Per germline, CDR1 MNHEY and CDR2 SMNVEV (reference sequence). The CDR3 contains 15 residues. Trimming took 5 bases from V and 1 from J, leaving 12 bases between them. CDR3 sequence: CASSLTQESNQPQHF. Here the CDR3 DNA reads TGTGCCAGCAGTCTCACACAGGAGAGCAATCAGCCCCAGCATTTT.

This clone was counted between two and nine times. The chain has TRBV10-1 and TRBJ2-4; 9 positions agree with TRBD1. This CDR3 has 16 residues. Trimming took 5 bases from V and 2 from J; bases not matched to a gene: 7. CDR1 is WNHNN and CDR2 is SYGVQD in the germline V gene (reference sequence). The DNA for the CDR3 is TGCGCCAGCAGTCCCGGACAGGGGATAACCAAAAACATTCAGTACTTC. It codes for CASSPGQGITKNIQYF.

Worth noting for this clone: At one boundary the junction diverges from the germline segment, which might be a read error. V and J are TRBV6-5 and TRBJ2-3, with a tentative D call TRBD1 (5 bases). The CDR3 sequence is 12 residues long. The germline gives CDR1 MNHEY, CDR2 SVGAGI. CDR3 residues: CASSALTGTQYF. CDR3 nucleotides: TGTGCCAGCAGTGCGCTCACAGGTACGCAGTATTTT.

The gene calls are TRBV7-9 and TRBJ1-5; 7 positions match TRBD1. Germline V gene data show CDR1 as SEHNR and CDR2 as FQNEAQ (reference sequence). The CDR3 is 15 amino acids. Losses at the gene ends were 5 bases for V and 3 bases for J; bases not matched to a gene: 7. This CDR3 is CASSVTGDYNQPQHF. The CDR3 nucleotides are TGTGCCAGCAGCGTTACAGGGGACTACAATCAGCCCCAGCATTTT.

The chain uses TRBV7-7 and TRBJ2-7, with 12 bases lining up with TRBD2. V was clipped by 5 bases and J by 5 bases; unmatched bases: 7. Germline V gene lookup returns CDR1 SSHAT and CDR2 FNYEAQ (reference sequence). The CDR3 length is 15 residues. CDR3 sequence (DNA): TGTGCCAGCAGCCCATCTAGCGGGAGGGGCCACGAGCAGTACTTC. Translation gives CASSPSSGRGHEQYF.

The chain carries TRBV19 and TRBJ1-4, with 12 positions matching TRBD1. Germline V gives CDR1 LNHDA, CDR2 SQIVND (reference sequence). V trimming: 5 bases; J trimming: 8 bases; junction bases outside the gene matches: 6. This CDR3 region has 15 residues. CDR3 in DNA: TGTGCCAGTAGTCCCGGGGACAGGGGGCGCGAAAAACTGTTTTTT. Residues: CASSPGDRGREKLFF.

This clone was found a few times. The rearrangement uses TRBV29-1 and TRBJ1-2; D possibly corresponds to TRBD1 (5 bases). Between the trimmed V and J ends, which lost 5 bases and 6 bases, there was a span of 10 bases. The CDR3 sequence is 11 residues long. Germline CDR1 and CDR2: SQVTM and ANQGSEA. The chain's CDR3 is CSVQGDDGYTF. Written as DNA, the CDR3 is TGCAGCGTTCAAGGGGATGATGGCTACACCTTC.

The rearrangement links TRBV28 to TRBJ2-1; D unresolved. Trimming took 6 bases from V and 5 from J, leaving 8 bases between them. The CDR3 totals 12 residues. Germline CDR1 reads MDHEN; CDR2 reads SYDVKM. CDR3 protein: CASSRGDNEQFF. CDR3 nucleotide sequence: TGTGCCAGCAGCCGTGGGGACAATGAGCAGTTCTTC.

This clone was seen just once. The chain is built from TRBV27 and TRBJ2-4; 7 bases map to TRBD2. Losses at the gene ends were 5 bases for V and 0 bases for J; bases not matched to a gene: 4. This CDR3 is 15 amino acids long. From germline, CDR1 is MNHEY and CDR2 SMNVEV (reference sequence). The CDR3 DNA is TGTGCCAGCAGTAGGGAGGGACTAGCCAAAAACATTCAGTACTTC. Amino acid sequence: CASSREGLAKNIQYF.

This chain uses TRBV7-2 with TRBJ2-7; 8 positions match TRBD2. Germline assignment: CDR1 SGHTA and CDR2 FQGNSA. V lost 5 bases and J lost 5; bases outside the gene matches: 2. The CDR3 spans 12 residues. CDR3 nucleotides: TGTGCCAGCAGCCCGGGGGGGCACGAGCAGTACTTC. Translating gives CASSPGGHEQYF.

The chain joins TRBV5-1 to TRBJ1-1; D is ambiguous. The V gene lost 4 bases and the J gene lost 6 bases, with 10 bases spanning the gap. CDR3 size: 12 residues. Looked up from germline, CDR1 is SGHRS and CDR2 is YFSETQ. The CDR3 spells CASSRPGAEAFF. The CDR3 DNA sequence: TGCGCCAGCAGCAGACCTGGCGCTGAAGCTTTCTTT.

CDR3 nucleotide sequence: TGTGCCAGCAGCCGCCAAAGCGGTGAGCAGTTCTTC. Amino acid sequence: CASSRQSGEQFF. V and J are TRBV6-6 and TRBJ2-1, with D perhaps matching TRBD2 (5 bases). Trimming stripped 6 bases from V and 9 bases from J, with 12 bases between. Germline V lookup: CDR1 MNHNY, CDR2 SVGAGI (reference sequence). The CDR3 is made up of 12 amino acids.

This chain connects TRBV29-1 to TRBJ2-7; D tentatively fits TRBD1 or TRBD2 (5 bases each). The germline CDR1 and CDR2 sequences are SQVTM and ANQGSEA. The V and J ends lost 3 bases and 3 bases respectively, with 12 bases between them. The CDR3 spans 13 residues. This CDR3 reads CSVDRDGGYEQYF. CDR3 in DNA: TGCAGCGTTGACCGGGACGGAGGCTACGAGCAGTACTTC.

In DNA form, the CDR3 reads TGTGCCAGCAGTGGTCCGGACAGGGGGGTCTTTGAAGCTTTCTTT. Its protein is CASSGPDRGVFEAFF. The chain combines TRBV6-1 with TRBJ1-1; 10 nucleotides match TRBD1. Germline V gene lookup returns CDR1 MNHNS and CDR2 SASEGT. This CDR3 has 15 residues. Trimming cost V 4 bases and J 7 bases; bases outside gene matches: 9.

The chain couples TRBV7-9 to TRBJ1-2; D is possibly TRBD1 (6 bases). V was trimmed by 5 bases and J by 5 bases, leaving 12 bases between them. The length of the CDR3 is 13 residues. Germline loops: CDR1 SEHNR, CDR2 FQNEAQ (reference sequence). CDR3 sequence reads: CASSRQGTYGYTF. CDR3 DNA sequence: TGTGCCAGCAGCCGGCAGGGGACGTATGGCTACACCTTC.

As regards this clone: The junction departs from the called germline gene at one end, perhaps through a read error. The J gene is TRBJ2-7, the V gene TRBV7-9; D not certain. The CDR3 runs to 11 residues. Germline V gene lookup returns CDR1 SEHNR and CDR2 FQNEAQ (reference sequence). CDR3 sequence: CASSLATFRAF. The CDR3 DNA reads TGTGCCAGCAGCTTAGCCACTTTCCGGGCCTTC.

This clone was recorded once. V usage is TRBV19 and J usage is TRBJ2-2, with TRBD1 matching over 9 bases. In germline, CDR1 is LNHDA, CDR2 SQIVND (reference sequence). V lost 7 bases, J lost 3 bases, and 9 bases stayed unmatched. The CDR3 covers 16 residues. The chain's CDR3 is CASIDRGKGYTGELFF. The CDR3, as DNA: TGTGCCAGTATCGACAGGGGGAAAGGATACACCGGGGAGCTGTTTTTT.

The V and J genes are TRBV11-2 and TRBJ2-3; D is perhaps TRBD1 (6 bases). The V gene's germline CDR1 is SGHAT and CDR2 FQNNGV. This CDR3 contains 15 residues. Trimming took 3 bases from V and 0 from J, leaving 10 bases between them. Here the CDR3 reads CASSFEQGSTDTQYF. Here the CDR3 DNA reads TGTGCCAGCAGCTTCGAACAGGGTAGCACAGATACGCAGTATTTT.

The chain uses TRBV7-3 and TRBJ2-1, with D uncertain. The CDR3 is made up of 13 amino acids. Trimming removed 5 bases at V and 7 bases at J, with 12 bases between. Germline assignment: CDR1 SGHTA and CDR2 FQGTGA. The CDR3, as DNA: TGTGCCAGCAGCAGCCGGGCGACGAATGAGCAGTTCTTC. Translating gives CASSSRATNEQFF.

The chain couples TRBV9 to TRBJ2-2, with 9 bases aligning to TRBD2. Unmatched junction bases numbered 7, after V lost 2 bases and J lost 5 bases. Germline V CDR1 and CDR2: SGDLS, YYNGEE. CDR3 length: 16 amino acids. The CDR3 loop reads CASSVSGSHRTGELFF. CDR3 DNA: TGTGCCAGCAGCGTTAGCGGGAGCCATAGGACCGGGGAGCTGTTTTTT.

The chain has TRBV4-3 and TRBJ2-1, with D unresolved. This CDR3 has 13 residues. The ends were cut back, 4 bases at V and 4 bases at J, with 8 bases in the middle. Germline loops: CDR1 LGHNA, CDR2 YSLEER. As DNA, the CDR3 is TGCGCCAGCAGCCTGGCCCTATACAATGAGCAGTTCTTC. This sequence encodes CASSLALYNEQFF.